What follows are 21 T cell receptor beta chains derived from one specimen sequenced in a study of blood T cell repertoires in COVID-19. Generated by immunoSEQ multiplex PCR, the TCRdb table keeps only in-frame clones and is missing some. The table shows about 71,000 clones, with approximately 80% occurring only once. The sequencing sample was made of peripheral blood. Receptors were obtained from a man between 65 and 79 years old with acute or convalescent COVID-19.

The V call is TRBV27, the J call TRBJ2-7, with TRBD2 matching over 7 bases. J was trimmed by 2 bases and V by 2 bases; bases with no gene match: 6. From germline, CDR1 is MNHEY and CDR2 SMNVEV (reference sequence). This CDR3 is 15 amino acids long. For the CDR3, the DNA is TGTGCCAGCAGTTTAAAGGGTCGGGGGGCCTACGAGCAGTACTTC. Amino acid sequence: CASSLKGRGAYEQYF.

The rearrangement links TRBV7-3 to TRBJ2-1; 7 positions match TRBD2. The germline CDR1 and CDR2 sequences are SGHTA and FQGTGA. Trimming took 4 bases from V and 9 from J; bases not matched to a gene: 3. The CDR3 is 12 residues long. This CDR3 reads CASSSGGPEQFF. Written as DNA, the CDR3 is TGTGCCAGCAGCTCGGGAGGACCTGAGCAGTTCTTC.

This chain links TRBV28 with TRBJ2-1; 7 bases fit TRBD1. This CDR3 has 12 residues. Germline V gives CDR1 MDHEN, CDR2 SYDVKM. After removal of 4 bases from V and 6 bases from J, the junction contained 0 bases not matched to a gene. CDR3 in DNA: TGTGCCAGCAGTTCAGGGGGCAATGAGCAGTTCTTC. Translating gives CASSSGGNEQFF.

This clone occurred a few times. This chain joins TRBV4-2 and TRBJ1-5, with 9 bases aligning to TRBD1. Germline V lookup: CDR1 LGHNA, CDR2 YNFKEQ. This CDR3 region has 18 residues. Germline trimming cut 3 bases from V and 0 bases from J; bases unmatched to any gene: 9. Here the CDR3 reads CASSHGTGSRNSNQPQHF. Written as DNA, the CDR3 is TGTGCCAGCAGCCACGGGACAGGGAGTCGAAATAGCAATCAGCCCCAGCATTTT.

This clone appeared once. This chain joins TRBV5-4 and TRBJ2-3, with 8 bases fitting TRBD1. J lost 4 bases, V lost 4 bases, and 5 bases had no gene match. In germline, CDR1 is SGHNT, CDR2 YYREEE (reference sequence). The CDR3 runs 14 residues. CDR3 sequence (DNA): TGTGCCAGCAGCCCCGGACAGGGCCCAGATACGCAGTATTTT. The encoded protein is CASSPGQGPDTQYF.

This chain connects TRBV5-4 to TRBJ2-7; TRBD2 aligns across 11 bases. Germline CDR1 SGHNT, CDR2 YYREEE (reference sequence). The length of the CDR3 is 15 residues. After removal of 3 bases from V and 2 bases from J, the junction contained 4 bases not matched to a gene. As DNA, the CDR3 is TGTGCCAGCAGCTCTCTAGCGGGAGGTACCTACGAGCAGTACTTC. Protein sequence: CASSSLAGGTYEQYF.

The chain uses TRBV30 and TRBJ2-1, with 8 nucleotides matching TRBD2. The CDR3 extends over 13 amino acids. V was clipped by 5 bases and J by 7 bases; unmatched bases: 7. Germline V gene lookup returns CDR1 GTSNPN and CDR2 SVGIG (reference sequence). DNA of the CDR3: TGTGCCTGGCTTAAAGCGGGAGTTAATGAGCAGTTCTTC. Encoded protein: CAWLKAGVNEQFF.

The chain joins TRBV10-1 to TRBJ1-1, with a possible D match to TRBD1 (6 bases). Trimming removed 0 bases from V and 0 bases from J, with 8 bases in between. Germline CDR1 WNHNN, CDR2 SYGVQD (reference sequence). The CDR3 totals 15 residues. CDR3 sequence reads: CASSESRDMNTEAFF. Written as DNA, the CDR3 is TGCGCCAGCAGTGAGTCGAGGGACATGAACACTGAAGCTTTCTTT.

The chain uses TRBV4-3 and TRBJ1-6, with D maybe TRBD1 (5 bases). The CDR3 is 20 amino acids. The ends were cut back, 0 bases at V and 0 bases at J, with 18 bases in the middle. Germline CDR1 LGHNA, CDR2 YSLEER. The CDR3 nucleotides read TGCGCCAGCAGCCAAGATCTCGCGGGGCTCCCGAGCTCCTATAATTCACCCCTCCACTTT. This sequence encodes CASSQDLAGLPSSYNSPLHF.

In its sample, this clone was seen many times. This chain links TRBV7-2 with TRBJ2-2, with TRBD2 identical over 8 bases. In germline, CDR1 is SGHTA, CDR2 FQGNSA. The CDR3 has 18 amino acids. The junction had 18 bases not matched to a gene; V was cut back by 8 bases and J by 4 bases. The CDR3 is CASVRRASGQGGTGELFF. In DNA form, the CDR3 reads TGTGCCAGCGTTCGCCGGGCTAGCGGGCAAGGAGGCACCGGGGAGCTGTTTTTT.

The genes are TRBV6-6 and TRBJ2-1; D possibly corresponds to TRBD2 (6 bases). This CDR3 has 15 residues. The V gene's germline CDR1 is MNHNY and CDR2 SVGAGI (reference sequence). Trimming took 5 bases from V and 5 from J, leaving 16 bases between them. The CDR3 region has the DNA TGTGCCAGCAGTCCTTGGGTCGGGGGACACAATGAGCAGTTCTTC. Its translation: CASSPWVGGHNEQFF.

The chain couples TRBV7-2 to TRBJ2-1; 9 bases match TRBD1. V gave up 4 bases and J gave up 6 bases; unmatched junction bases: 7. The CDR3 extends over 15 amino acids. Germline V CDR1 and CDR2: SGHTA, FQGNSA. Written as DNA, the CDR3 is TGTGCCAGCAGCTCATTACAGGGGGCAGGCAATGAGCAGTTCTTC. Translation: CASSSLQGAGNEQFF. Using reference TRBV7-2 and TRBJ2-1 for the parts outside the CDR3, the full variable domain is GAGVSQSPSNKVTEKGKDVELRCDPISGHTALYWYRQSLGQGLEFLIYFQGNSAPDKSGLPSDRFSAERTGGSVSTLTIQRTQQEDSAVYLCASSSLQGAGNEQFFGPGTRLTVL.

The chain carries TRBV6-1 and TRBJ1-5, with 9 bases that match TRBD1. Germline CDR1 and CDR2: MNHNS and SASEGT. Losses at the gene ends were 4 bases for V and 2 bases for J; bases not matched to a gene: 9. The CDR3 has 17 amino acids. CDR3 sequence: CASSAGTGNYRNQPQHF. In DNA, the CDR3 is TGTGCCAGCAGTGCCGGGACAGGGAATTATCGCAATCAGCCCCAGCATTTT.

The chain employs TRBV19 and TRBJ1-4; possibly TRBD1 for D (6 bases). The V gene lost 3 bases and the J gene lost 8 bases, with 19 bases spanning the gap. This CDR3 spans 16 amino acids. CDR1 is LNHDA and CDR2 is SQIVND in the germline V gene (reference sequence). CDR3 nucleotide sequence: TGTGCCAGTAGTATGCGGGGGGGGCGCGGAGGAGAAAAACTGTTTTTT. This codes for CASSMRGGRGGEKLFF.

The chain combines TRBV29-1 with TRBJ1-2; tentatively, D is TRBD1 (5 bases). Per germline, CDR1 SQVTM and CDR2 ANQGSEA. CDR3 size: 13 residues. Trimming pared 3 bases from V and 4 bases from J, leaving 12 bases between. CDR3 amino acids: CSVDGNRLYGYTF. CDR3 bases: TGCAGCGTTGACGGCAACAGGCTCTATGGCTACACCTTC.

V gene TRBV3-1 (or the pseudogene TRBV3-2) combines with J gene TRBJ2-7, with TRBD2 identical over 11 bases. V was clipped by 5 bases and J by 2 bases; unmatched bases: 5. The CDR3 is made up of 15 amino acids. Germline loops: CDR1 LGHDT, CDR2 YNNKEL (reference sequence). CDR3 protein: CASSKTSGNTYEQYF. As DNA, the CDR3 is TGTGCCAGCAGCAAGACTAGCGGGAATACCTACGAGCAGTACTTC.

This chain uses TRBV4-3 with TRBJ2-2, with 13 bases identical to TRBD2. With V trimmed by 1 base and J by 5 bases, 16 bases remained unmatched. The CDR3 has 21 residues. Looked up from germline, CDR1 is LGHNA and CDR2 is YSLEER. Written as DNA, the CDR3 is TGCGCCAGCAGCCAAGTCCTGACTAGCGGGAGGAACCACATCAGGACCGGGGAGCTGTTTTTT. Its protein product is CASSQVLTSGRNHIRTGELFF.

In this sample, this clone turned up a few times. The chain couples TRBV19 to TRBJ2-2; weak D call: TRBD2 (6 bases). The CDR3 contains 16 residues. Germline assignment: CDR1 LNHDA and CDR2 SQIVND (reference sequence). The ends were cut back, 5 bases at V and 0 bases at J, with 13 bases in the middle. CDR3 coding DNA: TGTGCCAGTAGTTATCTCGGGAGCGCGAACACCGGGGAGCTGTTTTTT. Its translation is CASSYLGSANTGELFF.

This clone has a single count. V is TRBV5-1 and J is TRBJ2-7, with 15 positions matching TRBD2. V gave up 4 bases and J gave up 5 bases; unmatched junction bases: 10. Germline assignment: CDR1 SGHRS and CDR2 YFSETQ. CDR3 length equals 17 residues. CDR3 sequence reads: CASSLGLAGGPGDEQYF. CDR3 sequence (DNA): TGCGCCAGCAGCCTCGGACTAGCGGGAGGGCCAGGGGACGAGCAGTACTTC.

The J gene is TRBJ2-3, the V gene TRBV7-3, with D unclear. This CDR3 has 14 amino acids. Germline V CDR1 and CDR2: SGHTA, FQGTGA. The V gene lost 5 bases and the J gene lost 2 bases, with 11 bases spanning the gap. For the CDR3, the DNA is TGTGCCAGCAGCCCCAGGCCTTTCACAGATACGCAGTATTTT. It specifies CASSPRPFTDTQYF.

This chain connects TRBV3-1 (or the pseudogene TRBV3-2) to TRBJ2-7; 10 positions match TRBD2. V was clipped by 4 bases and J by 4 bases; unmatched bases: 16. There are 18 residues in the CDR3. Germline V gene data show CDR1 as LGHDT and CDR2 as YNNKEL (reference sequence). In nucleotides, the CDR3 is TGTGCCAGCAGCCCCCTAGTAGGAGCGAGCGGGAGGGCGTACGAGCAGTACTTC. Translated, it gives CASSPLVGASGRAYEQYF.